This T cell receptor beta chain comes out of a study of T cell repertoires in cytomegalovirus infection. This clonotype was seen at least ten times. Its antigen is as yet unknown. TCRdb re-analysed the reads in MiXCR, keeping a single row per CDR3 protein. The sample includes around 340,000 distinct CDR3 sequences, 25% to 30% of them seen just once. V was pared by 5 bases and J by 5 bases, with 9 bases of the junction left unmatched. The V gene's germline CDR1 is SGHVS and CDR2 FQNEAQ. The CDR3 is 15 residues long. The chain joins TRBV7-8 to TRBJ1-5; 7 bases are shared with TRBD1. The source is a human donor in good health (CMV status not recorded). Some clones in this sample may be carry-over from other donors' samples. Specimen: cultured PBMCs, collected from culture after CMV antigen stimulation. CDR3 residues: CASSRTRDSYQPQHF. For the CDR3, the DNA is TGTGCCAGCAGCAGGACTCGGGACAGCTATCAGCCCCAGCATTTT.